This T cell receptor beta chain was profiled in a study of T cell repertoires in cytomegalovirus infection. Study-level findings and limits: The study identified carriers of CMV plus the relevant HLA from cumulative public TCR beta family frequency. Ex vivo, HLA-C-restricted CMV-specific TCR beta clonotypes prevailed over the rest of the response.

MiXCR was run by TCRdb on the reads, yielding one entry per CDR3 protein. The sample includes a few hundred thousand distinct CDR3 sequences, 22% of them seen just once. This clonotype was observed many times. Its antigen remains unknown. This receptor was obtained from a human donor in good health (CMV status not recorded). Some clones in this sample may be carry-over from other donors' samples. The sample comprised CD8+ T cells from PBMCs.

As DNA, the CDR3 is TGTGCCAGCAGCTTAGGACTCGCAGAGACCCAGTACTTC. Translation: CASSLGLAETQYF. The rearrangement uses TRBV7-9 and TRBJ2-5; D unclear. The CDR3 consists of 13 residues. Germline V CDR1 and CDR2: SEHNR, FQNEAQ (reference sequence). Trimming took off 1 base at V and 4 bases at J, with 7 bases between the two ends.